These 22 T cell receptor beta chains were all obtained from the same sample, sequenced in a study of human T cells and chemical hapten exposure. Sample time point: patch test 1, 2 weeks after DPC sensitization. This sample's treatment: therapeutic diphenylcyclopropenone sensitization with weekly scalp DPC. MiXCR, applied by TCRdb to the RACE reads, yields one record per CDR3 protein. Of some 91,000 distinct CDR3 sequences in the sample, around 12% were seen once. The sample consisted of whole blood, taken in connection with sensitization to the hapten diphenylcyclopropenone (DPC). The receptors here all came from a woman aged 40 to 49 with alopecia areata. Some clones in this sample may be carry-over from other donors' samples.

In this sample, this clonotype turned up many times. The genes are TRBV20-1 and TRBJ2-3, with 7 bases matching TRBD2. CDR3 size: 16 residues. Germline loops: CDR1 DFQATT, CDR2 SNEGSKA (reference sequence). The junction had 13 bases not matched to a gene; V was cut back by 4 bases and J by 3 bases. DNA of the CDR3: TGCAGTGCTAACCGGGACTATGGATTTGGTACAGATACGCAGTATTTT. Translated: CSANRDYGFGTDTQYF.

This chain links TRBV29-1 with TRBJ2-1; D might be TRBD2 (5 bases). V lost 4 bases, J lost 7 bases, and 8 bases lay in between. The CDR3 is made up of 11 amino acids. Germline CDR1 and CDR2: SQVTM and ANQGSEA. CDR3 nucleotides: TGCAGCGTTGTACTAGTTAATGAGCAGTTCTTC. As protein: CSVVLVNEQFF.

The genes are TRBV6-5 and TRBJ2-7, with TRBD1 as a possible D gene (5 bases). Trimming left V 0 bases short and J 3 bases short, with 12 bases between. This CDR3 has 15 residues. Germline V gene sequence: CDR1 MNHEY, CDR2 SVGAGI. CDR3 DNA: TGTGCCAGCAGTTACTCGAGCAGGGTAGGCTACGAGCAGTACTTC. It codes for CASSYSSRVGYEQYF.

This chain joins TRBV7-2 and TRBJ2-3, with 14 bases lining up with TRBD2. This CDR3 is built from 14 residues. V gave up 4 bases and J gave up 9 bases; unmatched junction bases: 3. Per germline, CDR1 SGHTA and CDR2 FQGNSA. The CDR3 bases are TGTGCCAGCAGCTCCGGGACTAGCGGGAGAACGCAGTATTTT. It yields the protein CASSSGTSGRTQYF. The full variable domain, completed using reference TRBV7-2 and TRBJ2-3, is GAGVSQSPSNKVTEKGKDVELRCDPISGHTALYWYRQSLGQGLEFLIYFQGNSAPDKSGLPSDRFSAERTGGSVSTLTIQRTQQEDSAVYLCASSSGTSGRTQYFGPGTRLTVL.

This clonotype was observed a handful of times. The chain links TRBV16 to TRBJ1-5, with TRBD1 as a possible D gene (5 bases). The V gene's germline CDR1 is KGHSY and CDR2 FQNENV. The CDR3 extends over 12 amino acids. Trimming stripped 2 bases from V and 7 bases from J, with 6 bases between. CDR3 sequence: CASSQQGQPQHF. DNA of the CDR3: TGTGCCAGCAGCCAACAGGGACAGCCCCAGCATTTT.

This clonotype was observed a handful of times. The chain joins TRBV19 to TRBJ1-2, with TRBD1 matching over 7 bases. Germline CDR1 is LNHDA and CDR2 is SQIVND (reference sequence). CDR3 length equals 15 residues. Trimming cost V 5 bases and J 5 bases; bases outside gene matches: 11. This CDR3 is CASSPDGAGGYGYTF. The CDR3 DNA reads TGTGCCAGTAGTCCTGACGGCGCAGGGGGTTATGGCTACACCTTC.

Ten or more counts support this clonotype. V is TRBV5-1 and J is TRBJ2-3, with D possibly TRBD1 on 6 matching bases. Trimming cost V 0 bases and J 3 bases, with 14 bases left between them. The CDR3 extends over 16 amino acids. In germline, CDR1 is SGHRS, CDR2 YFSETQ. CDR3 nucleotides: TGCGCCAGCAGCTTGGATGGTGGCAGGGGAACAGATACGCAGTATTTT. Amino acid sequence: CASSLDGGRGTDTQYF.

This clonotype appeared a few times. Sequence at one end of the junction differs from germline and may be a read error. The genes are TRBV6-2 or TRBV6-3 and TRBJ2-1; 10 bases are a match to TRBD2. The CDR3 runs 14 residues. Germline CDR1 and CDR2: MNHEY and SVGEGT. CDR3 coding DNA: TGTGCCAGCAGTTACCTAGCGGGAGTGCAAGTGGGTCTCTTC. It specifies CASSYLAGVQVGLF.

The V call is TRBV28, the J call TRBJ2-7; the match to TRBD1 covers 8 bases. Germline V gene data show CDR1 as MDHEN and CDR2 as SYDVKM. The CDR3 is 14 residues long. V lost 6 bases and J lost 7; bases outside the gene matches: 11. The CDR3 DNA reads as TGTGCCAGCAGCCCGGGACAGGCGTTGGGTGAGCAGTACTTC. Translating gives CASSPGQALGEQYF.

This chain joins TRBV7-6 and TRBJ2-1; tentatively, D is TRBD2 (5 bases). Germline lookup yields CDR1 SGHVS and CDR2 FNYEAQ. Trimming left V 1 base short and J 9 bases short, with 13 bases between. This CDR3 is 14 amino acids long. The CDR3 reads CASSLDPSPVEQFF. The CDR3 region has the DNA TGTGCCAGCAGCTTAGATCCTAGCCCCGTTGAGCAGTTCTTC. The whole variable domain, remainder taken from reference TRBV7-6 and TRBJ2-1, is GAGVSQSPRYKVTKRGQDVALRCDPISGHVSLYWYRQALGQGPEFLTYFNYEAQQDKSGLPNDRFSAERPEGSISTLTIQRTEQRDSAMYRCASSLDPSPVEQFFGPGTRLTVL.

This chain uses TRBV27 with TRBJ1-2, with TRBD1 matching 9 bases. The V segment lost 4 bases and the J segment 8 bases; nucleotides outside the gene matches: 8. The CDR3 contains 14 residues. Germline V lookup: CDR1 MNHEY, CDR2 SMNVEV (reference sequence). This chain's CDR3 is CASSSPGQGGGYTF. CDR3 nucleotide sequence: TGTGCCAGCAGTTCGCCGGGACAGGGAGGCGGCTACACCTTC.

V and J are TRBV6-2 or TRBV6-3 and TRBJ2-5; D is perhaps TRBD2 (6 bases). Trimming shortened V by 2 bases and J by 2 bases, and 15 bases separated the two germline ends. The CDR3 is 16 amino acids. CDR1 and CDR2 (germline): MNHEY, SVGEGT. CDR3: CASSYISGVGQETQYF. The CDR3 region has the DNA TGTGCCAGCAGTTACATTAGCGGCGTCGGGCAAGAGACCCAGTACTTC.

This rearrangement joins TRBV4-3 to TRBJ1-2, with D hard to call. Germline lookup yields CDR1 LGHNA and CDR2 YSLEER. The V end was cut by 1 base, the J end by 3 bases, with 9 bases between. The CDR3 spans 14 residues. The CDR3 nucleotides are TGCGCCAGCAGCCAAGGGGCCCGGGACTATGGCTACACCTTC. Its protein is CASSQGARDYGYTF.

V gene TRBV7-2 combines with J gene TRBJ2-5; TRBD1 is a possible D gene (6 bases). V lost 5 bases to trimming and J lost 1 base, with 20 bases between them. The CDR3 consists of 17 residues. Germline values: CDR1 SGHTA, CDR2 FQGNSA. CDR3 nucleotides: TGTGCCAGCAGCCAGACCCCGAGGGGGTCCCTCCAAGAGACCCAGTACTTC. It translates to CASSQTPRGSLQETQYF.

This rearrangement joins TRBV4-3 to TRBJ2-1; D is unclear. Between the trimmed V and J ends, which lost 0 bases and 14 bases, there was a span of 14 bases. In germline, CDR1 is LGHNA, CDR2 YSLEER. CDR3 size: 13 residues. The CDR3 region is CASSQEAVAEKFF. CDR3 nucleotides: TGCGCCAGCAGCCAAGAGGCCGTGGCGGAGAAGTTCTTC.

This clonotype was recorded at least ten times. This sequence joins TRBV4-1 and TRBJ1-2, with TRBD1 as a possible D gene (5 bases). This CDR3 contains 14 residues. Trimming stripped 1 base from V and 4 bases from J, with 10 bases between. Germline V gene sequence: CDR1 MGHRA, CDR2 YSYEKL. The CDR3 spells CASSQVGQTYGYTF. The DNA for the CDR3 is TGCGCCAGCAGCCAAGTGGGGCAGACCTATGGCTACACCTTC.

This clonotype was detected only a few times. The rearrangement joins TRBV29-1 to TRBJ2-5; D is ambiguous. CDR3 size: 15 residues. The V gene's germline CDR1 is SQVTM and CDR2 ANQGSEA. V lost 1 base to trimming and J lost 5 bases, with 17 bases between them. As DNA, the CDR3 is TGCAGCGTTGAAGGGTTTAGGACGGCCGGGGAGACCCAGTACTTC. Translated, it gives CSVEGFRTAGETQYF.

This clonotype has ten or more counts. This chain links TRBV6-2 or TRBV6-3 with TRBJ2-1; D not resolved. The CDR3 is 13 residues long. Germline V gives CDR1 MNHEY, CDR2 SVGEGT. The V end was cut by 8 bases, the J end by 0 bases, with 8 bases between. The CDR3, as DNA: TGTGCCAGCGGGCTAAGCTCCTACAATGAGCAGTTCTTC. Translated: CASGLSSYNEQFF.

This clonotype has a count of ten or more. This rearrangement joins TRBV7-9 to TRBJ2-5, with D unclear. The germline CDR1 and CDR2 sequences are SEHNR and FQNEAQ (reference sequence). The CDR3 loop spans 14 amino acids. V shed 2 bases and J shed 1 base, with 8 bases lying between them. The CDR3 DNA sequence: TGTGCCAGCAGCTTAAACAACTTCCAAGAGACCCAGTACTTC. Residues: CASSLNNFQETQYF. Full variable domain (missing parts from reference TRBV7-9 and TRBJ2-5): DTGVSQNPRHKITKRGQNVTFRCDPISEHNRLYWYRQTLGQGPEFLTYFQNEAQLEKSRLLSDRFSAERPKGSFSTLEIQRTEQGDSAMYLCASSLNNFQETQYFGPGTRLLVL.

The genes are TRBV18 and TRBJ2-7; no clear D. This CDR3 comprises 14 residues. Trimming took off 3 bases at V and 2 bases at J, with 11 bases between the two ends. From germline, CDR1 is KGHSH and CDR2 LQKENI. This CDR3 is CASSPLGGPYEQYF. DNA of the CDR3: TGTGCCAGCTCACCCCTGGGCGGACCCTACGAGCAGTACTTC. Together with reference TRBV18 and TRBJ2-7, the CDR3 gives the full variable domain: NAGVMQNPRHLVRRRGQEARLRCSPMKGHSHVYWYRQLPEEGLKFMVYLQKENIIDESGMPKERFSAEFPKEGPSILRIQQVVRGDSAAYFCASSPLGGPYEQYFGPGTRLTVT.

The chain is built from TRBV2 and TRBJ2-3, with D perhaps TRBD2 (5 bases). Trimming removed 6 bases at V and 2 bases at J, with 9 bases between. The CDR3 runs 13 residues. In germline, CDR1 is SNHLY, CDR2 FYNNEI. CDR3 coding DNA: TGTGCCAGCAGCGGGGATCTCACAGATACGCAGTATTTT. Amino acid sequence: CASSGDLTDTQYF.

This clonotype was detected a few times. This chain joins TRBV4-3 and TRBJ2-3; TRBD2 matches 8 bases. The CDR3 has 15 residues. The ends lost 0 bases at V and 6 bases at J; junction bases unmatched: 5. CDR1 and CDR2 from the germline V gene are LGHNA and YSLEER. CDR3 region: CASSQDGVAGDTQYF. The CDR3 DNA reads as TGCGCCAGCAGCCAAGATGGGGTAGCGGGGGATACGCAGTATTTT.